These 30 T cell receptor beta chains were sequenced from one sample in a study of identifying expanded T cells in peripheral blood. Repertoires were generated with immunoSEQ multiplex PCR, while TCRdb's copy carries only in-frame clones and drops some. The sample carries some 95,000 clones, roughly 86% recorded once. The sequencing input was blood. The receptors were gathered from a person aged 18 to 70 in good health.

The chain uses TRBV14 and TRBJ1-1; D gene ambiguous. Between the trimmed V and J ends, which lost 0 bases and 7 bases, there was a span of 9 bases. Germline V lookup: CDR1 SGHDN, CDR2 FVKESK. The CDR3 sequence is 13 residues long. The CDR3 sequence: CASSQDWVNEAFF. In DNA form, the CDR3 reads TGTGCCAGCAGCCAAGATTGGGTGAATGAAGCTTTCTTT.

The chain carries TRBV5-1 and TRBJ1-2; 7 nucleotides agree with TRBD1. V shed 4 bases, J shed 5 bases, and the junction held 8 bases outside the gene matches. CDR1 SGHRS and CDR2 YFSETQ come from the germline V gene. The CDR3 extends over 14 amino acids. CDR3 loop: CASSPKQGQYGYTF. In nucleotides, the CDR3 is TGCGCCAGCAGCCCCAAGCAGGGACAGTATGGCTACACCTTC.

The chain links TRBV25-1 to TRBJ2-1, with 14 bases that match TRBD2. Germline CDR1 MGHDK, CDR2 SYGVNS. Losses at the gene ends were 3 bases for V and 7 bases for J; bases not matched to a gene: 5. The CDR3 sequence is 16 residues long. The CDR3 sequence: CASSEGTSGRMNEQFF. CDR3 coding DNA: TGTGCCAGCAGTGAGGGGACTAGCGGGAGAATGAATGAGCAGTTCTTC.

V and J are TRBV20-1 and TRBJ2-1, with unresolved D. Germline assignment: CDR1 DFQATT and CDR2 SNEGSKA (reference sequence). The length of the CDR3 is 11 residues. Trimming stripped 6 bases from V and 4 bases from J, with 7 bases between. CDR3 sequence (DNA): TGCAGTGCAACAGAGTACAATGAGCAGTTCTTC. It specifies CSATEYNEQFF.

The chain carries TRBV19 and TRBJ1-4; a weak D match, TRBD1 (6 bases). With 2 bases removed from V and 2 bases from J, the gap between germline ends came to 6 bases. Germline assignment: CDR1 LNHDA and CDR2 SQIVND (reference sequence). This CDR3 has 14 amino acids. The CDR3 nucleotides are TGTGCCAGTAGTATACAGGGGACTAATGAAAAACTGTTTTTT. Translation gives CASSIQGTNEKLFF.

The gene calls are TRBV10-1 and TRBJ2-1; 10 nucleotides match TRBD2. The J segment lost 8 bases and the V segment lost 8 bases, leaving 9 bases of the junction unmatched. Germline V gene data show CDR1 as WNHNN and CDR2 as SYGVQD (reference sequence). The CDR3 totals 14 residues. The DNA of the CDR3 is TGCGCCAGCTCAGCTAGCGGGGGTTTTTATGAGCAGTTCTTC. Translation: CASSASGGFYEQFF.

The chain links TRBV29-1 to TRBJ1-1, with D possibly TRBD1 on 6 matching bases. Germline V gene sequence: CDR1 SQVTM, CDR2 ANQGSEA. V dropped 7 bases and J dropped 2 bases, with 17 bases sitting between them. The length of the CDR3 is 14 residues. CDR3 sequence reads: CSGGGGYRNTEAFF. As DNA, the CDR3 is TGCAGCGGTGGCGGGGGCTACCGAAACACTGAAGCTTTCTTT.

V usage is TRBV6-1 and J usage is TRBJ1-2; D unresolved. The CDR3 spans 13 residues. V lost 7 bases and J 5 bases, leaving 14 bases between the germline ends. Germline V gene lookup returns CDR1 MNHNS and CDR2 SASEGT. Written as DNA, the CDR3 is TGTGCCAGCATGGTCGGCTTGGATTATGGCTACACCTTC. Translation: CASMVGLDYGYTF.

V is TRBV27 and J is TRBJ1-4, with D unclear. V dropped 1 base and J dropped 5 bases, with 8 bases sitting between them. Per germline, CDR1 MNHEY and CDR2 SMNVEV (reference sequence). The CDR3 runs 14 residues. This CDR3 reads CASSLWASNEKLFF. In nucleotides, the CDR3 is TGTGCCAGCAGTTTATGGGCCTCCAATGAAAAACTGTTTTTT.

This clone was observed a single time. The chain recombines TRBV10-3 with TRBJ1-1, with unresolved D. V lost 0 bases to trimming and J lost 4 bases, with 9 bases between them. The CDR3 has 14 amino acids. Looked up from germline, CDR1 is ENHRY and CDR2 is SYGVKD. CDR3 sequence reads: CAISESGGTTEAFF. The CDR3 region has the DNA TGTGCCATCAGTGAGTCGGGAGGAACCACTGAAGCTTTCTTT.

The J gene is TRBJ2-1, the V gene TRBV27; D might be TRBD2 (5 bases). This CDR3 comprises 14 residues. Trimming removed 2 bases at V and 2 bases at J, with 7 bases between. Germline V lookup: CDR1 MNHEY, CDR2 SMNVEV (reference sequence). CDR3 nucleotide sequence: TGTGCCAGCAGTTTAGCGGGTCCCTACAATGAGCAGTTCTTC. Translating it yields CASSLAGPYNEQFF.

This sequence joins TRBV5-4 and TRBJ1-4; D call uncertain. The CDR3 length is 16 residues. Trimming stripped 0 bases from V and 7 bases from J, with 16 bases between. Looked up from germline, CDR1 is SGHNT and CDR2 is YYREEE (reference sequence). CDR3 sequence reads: CASSLGTAPYSEKLFF. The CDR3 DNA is TGTGCCAGCAGCTTGGGGACGGCTCCCTATAGTGAAAAACTGTTTTTT.

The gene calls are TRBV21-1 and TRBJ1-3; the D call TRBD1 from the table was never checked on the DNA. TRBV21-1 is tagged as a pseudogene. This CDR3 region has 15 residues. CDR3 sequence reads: CASSMRMDTENTIYF. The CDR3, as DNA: TGTGCCAGCAGCATGCGAATGGACACTGAGAACACCATATATTTT.

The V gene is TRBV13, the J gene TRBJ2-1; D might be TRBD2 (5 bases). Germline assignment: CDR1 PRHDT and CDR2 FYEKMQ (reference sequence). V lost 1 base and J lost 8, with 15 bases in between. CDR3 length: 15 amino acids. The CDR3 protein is CASSLVEDVTHEQFF. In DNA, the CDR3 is TGTGCCAGCAGCTTAGTGGAGGACGTAACCCATGAGCAGTTCTTC. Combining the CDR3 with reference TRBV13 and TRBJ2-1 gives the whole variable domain AAGVIQSPRHLIKEKRETATLKCYPIPRHDTVYWYQQGPGQDPQFLISFYEKMQSDKGSIPDRFSAQQFSDYHSELNMSSLELGDSALYFCASSLVEDVTHEQFFGPGTRLTVL.

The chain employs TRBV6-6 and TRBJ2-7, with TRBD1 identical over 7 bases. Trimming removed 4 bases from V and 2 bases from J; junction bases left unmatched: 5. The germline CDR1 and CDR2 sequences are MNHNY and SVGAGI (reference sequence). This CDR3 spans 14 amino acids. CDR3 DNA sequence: TGTGCCAGCAGTTTCACAGGGGTCACCTACGAGCAGTACTTC. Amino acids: CASSFTGVTYEQYF.

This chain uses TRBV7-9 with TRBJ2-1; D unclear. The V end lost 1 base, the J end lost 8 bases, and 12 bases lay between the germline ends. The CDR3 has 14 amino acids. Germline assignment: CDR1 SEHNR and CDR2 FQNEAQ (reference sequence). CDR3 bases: TGTGCCAGCAGCTTAGACCCGATGGGGTATGAGCAGTTCTTC. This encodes CASSLDPMGYEQFF.

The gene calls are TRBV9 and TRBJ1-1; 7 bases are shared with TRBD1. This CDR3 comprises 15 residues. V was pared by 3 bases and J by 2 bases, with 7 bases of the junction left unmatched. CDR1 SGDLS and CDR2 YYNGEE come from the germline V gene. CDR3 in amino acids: CASSAGGQINTEAFF. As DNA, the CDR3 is TGTGCCAGCAGCGCCGGGGGACAGATTAACACTGAAGCTTTCTTT.

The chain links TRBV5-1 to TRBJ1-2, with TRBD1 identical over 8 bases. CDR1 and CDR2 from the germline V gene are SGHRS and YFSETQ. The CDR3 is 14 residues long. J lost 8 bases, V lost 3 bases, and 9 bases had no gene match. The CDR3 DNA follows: TGCGCCAGCAGCTCGGACAGGGTTTGGGACGGCTACACCTTC. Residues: CASSSDRVWDGYTF. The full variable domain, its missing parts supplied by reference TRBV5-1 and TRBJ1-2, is KAGVTQTPRYLIKTRGQQVTLSCSPISGHRSVSWYQQTPGQGLQFLFEYFSETQRNKGNFPGRFSGRQFSNSRSEMNVSTLELGDSALYLCASSSDRVWDGYTFGSGTRLTVV.

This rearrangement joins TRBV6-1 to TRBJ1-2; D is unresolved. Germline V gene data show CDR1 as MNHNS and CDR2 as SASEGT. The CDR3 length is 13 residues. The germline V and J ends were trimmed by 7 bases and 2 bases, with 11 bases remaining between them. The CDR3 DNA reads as TGTGCCAGCATCGGAGGGTTAAACTATGGCTACACCTTC. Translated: CASIGGLNYGYTF.

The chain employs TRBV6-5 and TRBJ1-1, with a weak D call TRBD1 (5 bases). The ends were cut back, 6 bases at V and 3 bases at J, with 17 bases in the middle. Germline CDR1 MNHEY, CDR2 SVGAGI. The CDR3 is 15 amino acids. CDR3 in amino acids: CASSSTRGLDTEAFF. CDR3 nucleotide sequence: TGTGCCAGCAGCAGTACACGGGGGTTGGACACTGAAGCTTTCTTT.

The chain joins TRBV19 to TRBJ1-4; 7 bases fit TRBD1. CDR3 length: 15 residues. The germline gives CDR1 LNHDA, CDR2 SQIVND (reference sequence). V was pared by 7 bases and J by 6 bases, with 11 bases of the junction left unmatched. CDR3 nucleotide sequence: TGTGCCAGTATAGGGCCGCTTCAGGGGGATGAAAAACTGTTTTTT. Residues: CASIGPLQGDEKLFF.

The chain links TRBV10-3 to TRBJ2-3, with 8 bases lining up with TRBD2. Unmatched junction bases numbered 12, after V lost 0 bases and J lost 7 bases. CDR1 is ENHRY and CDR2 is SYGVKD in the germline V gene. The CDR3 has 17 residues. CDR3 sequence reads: CAISESGGRPSMYTQYF. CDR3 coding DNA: TGTGCCATCAGTGAGTCGGGCGGGAGGCCGTCCATGTATACGCAGTATTTT.

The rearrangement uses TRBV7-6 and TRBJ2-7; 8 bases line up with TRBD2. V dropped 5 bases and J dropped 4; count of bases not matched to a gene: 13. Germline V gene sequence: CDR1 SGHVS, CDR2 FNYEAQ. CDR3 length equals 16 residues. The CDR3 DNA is TGTGCCAGCAGCAGCAGCGGGGGCCCCCTCATATACGAGCAGTACTTC. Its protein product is CASSSSGGPLIYEQYF.

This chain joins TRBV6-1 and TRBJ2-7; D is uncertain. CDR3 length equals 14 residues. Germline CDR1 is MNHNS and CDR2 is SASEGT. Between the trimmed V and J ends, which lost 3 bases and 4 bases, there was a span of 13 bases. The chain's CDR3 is CASSDLYSEYEQYF. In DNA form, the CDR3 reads TGTGCCAGCAGTGATTTGTACAGCGAATACGAGCAGTACTTC.

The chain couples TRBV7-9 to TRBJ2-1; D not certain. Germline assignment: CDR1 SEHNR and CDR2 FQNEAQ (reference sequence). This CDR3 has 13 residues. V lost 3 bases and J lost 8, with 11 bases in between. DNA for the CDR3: TGTGCCAGCAGCTTCCAGGCCTTCGATGAGCAGTTCTTC. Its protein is CASSFQAFDEQFF.

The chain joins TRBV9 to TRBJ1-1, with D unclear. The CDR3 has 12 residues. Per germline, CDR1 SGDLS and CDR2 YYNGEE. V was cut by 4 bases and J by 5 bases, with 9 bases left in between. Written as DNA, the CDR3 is TGTGCCAGCAGCCGAGCAGGAACTGAAGCTTTCTTT. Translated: CASSRAGTEAFF.

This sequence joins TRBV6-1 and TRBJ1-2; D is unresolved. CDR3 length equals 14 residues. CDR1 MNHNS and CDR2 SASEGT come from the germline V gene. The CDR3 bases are TGTGCTTTAAAGAGGACCGCGAGTACGGATGGCTACACCTTC. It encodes CALKRTASTDGYTF.

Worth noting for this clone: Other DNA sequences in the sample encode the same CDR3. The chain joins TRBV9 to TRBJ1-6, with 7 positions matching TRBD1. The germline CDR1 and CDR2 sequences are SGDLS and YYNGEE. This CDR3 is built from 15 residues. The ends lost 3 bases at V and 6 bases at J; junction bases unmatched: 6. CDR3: CASSDRQGSNSPLHF. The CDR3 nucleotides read TGTGCCAGCAGCGATCGACAGGGAAGTAATTCACCCCTCCACTTT.

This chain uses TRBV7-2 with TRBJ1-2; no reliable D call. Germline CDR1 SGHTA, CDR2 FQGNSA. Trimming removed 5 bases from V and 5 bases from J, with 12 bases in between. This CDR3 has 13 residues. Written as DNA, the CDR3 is TGTGCCAGCAGCCCCGCCGGCGGGTATGGCTACACCTTC. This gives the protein CASSPAGGYGYTF.

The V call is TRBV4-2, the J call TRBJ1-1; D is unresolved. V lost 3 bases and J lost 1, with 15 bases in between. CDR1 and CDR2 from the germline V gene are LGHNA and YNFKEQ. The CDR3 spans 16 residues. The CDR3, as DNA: TGTGCCAGCAGCCAGGTCCAGCGAGATAGGAACACTGAAGCTTTCTTT. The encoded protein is CASSQVQRDRNTEAFF.